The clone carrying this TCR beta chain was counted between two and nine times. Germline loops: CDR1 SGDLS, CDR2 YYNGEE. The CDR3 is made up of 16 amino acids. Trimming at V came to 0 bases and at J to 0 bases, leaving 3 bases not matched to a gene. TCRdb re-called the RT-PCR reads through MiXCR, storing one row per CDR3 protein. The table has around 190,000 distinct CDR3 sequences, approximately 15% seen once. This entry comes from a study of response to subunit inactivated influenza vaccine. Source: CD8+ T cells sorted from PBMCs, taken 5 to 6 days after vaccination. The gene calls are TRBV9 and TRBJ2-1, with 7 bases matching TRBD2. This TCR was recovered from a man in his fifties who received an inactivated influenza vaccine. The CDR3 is CASSVEGGSSYNEQFF. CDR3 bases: TGTGCCAGCAGCGTAGAGGGCGGGAGCTCCTACAATGAGCAGTTCTTC.